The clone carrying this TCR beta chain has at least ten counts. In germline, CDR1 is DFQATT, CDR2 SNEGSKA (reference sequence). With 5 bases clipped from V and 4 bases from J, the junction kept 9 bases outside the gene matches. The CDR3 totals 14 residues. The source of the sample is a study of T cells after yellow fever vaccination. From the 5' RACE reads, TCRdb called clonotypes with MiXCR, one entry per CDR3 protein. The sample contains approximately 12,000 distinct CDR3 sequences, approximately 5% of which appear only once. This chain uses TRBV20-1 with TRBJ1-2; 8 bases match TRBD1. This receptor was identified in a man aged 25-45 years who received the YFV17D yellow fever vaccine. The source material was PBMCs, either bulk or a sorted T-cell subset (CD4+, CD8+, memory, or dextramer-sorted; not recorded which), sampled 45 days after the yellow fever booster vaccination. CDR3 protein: CSASITGGSYGYTF. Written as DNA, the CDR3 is TGCAGTGCTTCAATTACAGGGGGTTCCTATGGCTACACCTTC.